Shown below are 15 T cell receptor beta chains from a single sample sequenced in a study of CD8 T cells in Susac syndrome. It was with random hexamers that 0.5 to 1 ug RNA was reverse transcribed. MiXCR was run by TCRdb on the immunoSEQ multiplex PCR reads, yielding one entry per CDR3 protein. Of around 300,000 distinct CDR3 sequences in the sample, about nine tenths were seen once. Material: CD8+ T cells from PBMCs. These receptor sequences come from a human donor with multiple sclerosis.

The V call is TRBV5-1, the J call TRBJ2-2; D is unclear. The CDR3 sequence is 16 residues long. Trimming took off 0 bases at V and 0 bases at J, with 9 bases between the two ends. The germline V gene has CDR1 SGHRS and CDR2 YFSETQ. Here the CDR3 DNA reads TGCGCCAGCAGCTTGGCCGCGGCTCCGAACACCGGGGAGCTGTTTTTT. Amino acids: CASSLAAAPNTGELFF.

The chain links TRBV4-1 to TRBJ2-4; no clear D gene. The CDR3 loop spans 13 amino acids. Germline values: CDR1 MGHRA, CDR2 YSYEKL. V shed 4 bases and J shed 10 bases, with 14 bases lying between them. In DNA, the CDR3 is TGCGCCAGCAGCCCGACGGGCCTTAGGATTCAGTACTTC. Translated: CASSPTGLRIQYF.

The V and J genes are TRBV6-5 and TRBJ2-3; D ambiguous. V was shortened by 0 bases and J by 2 bases, with 15 bases between the two germline ends. This CDR3 is 17 amino acids long. Germline CDR1 reads MNHEY; CDR2 reads SVGAGI. CDR3 nucleotides: TGTGCCAGCAGTTACTCGACGGATTTCAGCCTCACAGATACGCAGTATTTT. Translation gives CASSYSTDFSLTDTQYF.

The CDR3 is CASSEGTSGTSSYNEQFF. As DNA, the CDR3 is TGTGCCAGCAGTGAGGGGACTAGCGGAACTAGCTCCTACAATGAGCAGTTCTTC. The chain links TRBV25-1 to TRBJ2-1; 11 bases fit TRBD2. Germline-derived CDR1 and CDR2 are MGHDK and SYGVNS. The CDR3 length is 18 residues. Germline trimming cut 3 bases from V and 0 bases from J; bases unmatched to any gene: 7.

This clonotype was seen a few times. The genes are TRBV24-1 and TRBJ2-7; 7 bases align to TRBD1. Germline V gives CDR1 KGHDR, CDR2 SFDVKD. This CDR3 comprises 17 residues. Germline trimming cut 5 bases from V and 3 bases from J; bases unmatched to any gene: 15. CDR3 sequence: CATSGGPGDSSDYEQYF. The CDR3 region has the DNA TGTGCCACCAGTGGGGGACCTGGGGACAGCTCCGACTACGAGCAGTACTTC.

This sequence joins TRBV11-2 and TRBJ2-7; 7 nucleotides align to TRBD2. Trimming at V came to 2 bases and at J to 6 bases, leaving 10 bases not matched to a gene. Germline V gene sequence: CDR1 SGHAT, CDR2 FQNNGV. The CDR3 has 15 residues. The CDR3 region is CASSLIPAGDREQYF. In DNA form, the CDR3 reads TGTGCCAGCAGCTTAATACCGGCGGGAGATCGCGAGCAGTACTTC. The variable domain in full, with the rest retrieved from reference TRBV11-2 and TRBJ2-7, is EAGVAQSPRYKIIEKRQSVAFWCNPISGHATLYWYQQILGQGPKLLIQFQNNGVVDDSQLPKDRFSAERLKGVDSTLKIQPAKLEDSAVYLCASSLIPAGDREQYFGPGTRLTVT.

V and J are TRBV15 and TRBJ1-4; weak D call: TRBD1 (5 bases). The germline V gene encodes CDR1 LNHNV and CDR2 YYDKDF (reference sequence). This CDR3 comprises 15 residues. With 3 bases removed from V and 7 bases from J, the gap between germline ends came to 15 bases. The CDR3 reads CATSSSVWDGEKLFF. The CDR3 DNA is TGTGCCACCAGCAGTTCTGTCTGGGACGGTGAAAAACTGTTTTTT.

This CDR3 is CASNHGLLYNEQFF. In nucleotides, the CDR3 is TGTGCCAGTAACCATGGACTCCTTTACAATGAGCAGTTCTTC. The J gene is TRBJ2-1, the V gene TRBV19; the D gene is possibly TRBD2 (5 bases). The CDR3 is 14 residues long. Trimming cost V 7 bases and J 4 bases, with 14 bases left between them. Germline CDR1 is LNHDA and CDR2 is SQIVND (reference sequence). The variable domain in full, completed from reference TRBV19 and TRBJ2-1, reads DGGITQSPKYLFRKEGQNVTLSCEQNLNHDAMYWYRQDPGQGLRLIYYSQIVNDFQKGDIAEGYSVSREKKESFPLTVTSAQKNPTAFYLCASNHGLLYNEQFFGPGTRLTVL.

The genes are TRBV20-1 and TRBJ2-5, with D perhaps matching TRBD2 (6 bases). V lost 0 bases to trimming and J lost 2 bases, with 7 bases between them. CDR1 is DFQATT and CDR2 is SNEGSKA in the germline V gene (reference sequence). The CDR3 length is 13 residues. The CDR3 loop is CSARERGQETQYF. The CDR3 nucleotides read TGCAGTGCTAGAGAGCGGGGACAAGAGACCCAGTACTTC.

The rearrangement joins TRBV11-2 to TRBJ1-1, with TRBD1 matching over 8 bases. Germline loops: CDR1 SGHAT, CDR2 FQNNGV. This CDR3 comprises 20 residues. J gave up 3 bases and V 3 bases, and 21 bases lay outside the gene matches. CDR3 DNA sequence: TGTGCCAGCAGCTTCCACGGGGCAGGGGGCCTCATCGAAGAGTACACTGAAGCTTTCTTT. Residues: CASSFHGAGGLIEEYTEAFF.

The CDR3 here is CASSLDDGPVGNQPQHF. CDR3 DNA: TGTGCCAGCAGCTTAGATGACGGTCCGGTTGGCAATCAGCCCCAGCATTTT. The V and J genes are TRBV11-3 and TRBJ1-5; no firm D call. This CDR3 has 17 residues. Trimming took 0 bases from V and 2 from J, leaving 14 bases between them. Per germline, CDR1 SGHNT and CDR2 YENEEA.

This clonotype was seen once. J is TRBJ1-1 and V is TRBV18, with D unresolved. Trimming cost V 3 bases and J 2 bases, with 16 bases left between them. Germline assignment: CDR1 KGHSH and CDR2 LQKENI. This CDR3 is built from 16 residues. CDR3 nucleotides: TGTGCCAGCTCACCGCCCGGTGGTAGGGCAAACACTGAAGCTTTCTTT. Translated, it gives CASSPPGGRANTEAFF. Complete variable domain (other parts from reference TRBV18 and TRBJ1-1): NAGVMQNPRHLVRRRGQEARLRCSPMKGHSHVYWYRQLPEEGLKFMVYLQKENIIDESGMPKERFSAEFPKEGPSILRIQQVVRGDSAAYFCASSPPGGRANTEAFFGQGTRLTVV.

On this clonotype itself: The CDR3 carries no conserved terminal phenylalanine or tryptophan, so it likely arises from a read error. The chain links TRBV10-3 to TRBJ1-1, with 8 bases that match TRBD1. Germline values: CDR1 ENHRY, CDR2 SYGVKD. The length of the CDR3 is 12 residues. With 7 bases clipped from V and 4 bases from J, the junction kept 2 bases outside the gene matches. The chain's CDR3 is CAINDRGTEAFL. The CDR3 DNA reads as TGTGCCATCAATGACAGGGGCACTGAAGCTTTCTTG.

This clonotype was seen once. The chain joins TRBV9 to TRBJ1-2; weak D call: TRBD1 (6 bases). The CDR3 is made up of 19 amino acids. CDR1 and CDR2 from the germline V gene are SGDLS and YYNGEE. Trimming took 4 bases from V and 0 from J, leaving 25 bases between them. This CDR3 reads CASSIRSGVQGESNYGYTF. CDR3 sequence (DNA): TGTGCCAGCAGCATCCGGTCTGGGGTACAGGGAGAGTCTAACTATGGCTACACCTTC.

V gene TRBV28 combines with J gene TRBJ2-7; TRBD1 or TRBD2 may be the D gene (5 bases each). V was trimmed by 8 bases and J by 7 bases, leaving 15 bases between them. This CDR3 is 12 amino acids long. Germline values: CDR1 MDHEN, CDR2 SYDVKM. The CDR3 is CASRDPDEEQYF. The CDR3 DNA reads as TGTGCCAGCCGGGACCCGGACGAAGAGCAGTACTTC.